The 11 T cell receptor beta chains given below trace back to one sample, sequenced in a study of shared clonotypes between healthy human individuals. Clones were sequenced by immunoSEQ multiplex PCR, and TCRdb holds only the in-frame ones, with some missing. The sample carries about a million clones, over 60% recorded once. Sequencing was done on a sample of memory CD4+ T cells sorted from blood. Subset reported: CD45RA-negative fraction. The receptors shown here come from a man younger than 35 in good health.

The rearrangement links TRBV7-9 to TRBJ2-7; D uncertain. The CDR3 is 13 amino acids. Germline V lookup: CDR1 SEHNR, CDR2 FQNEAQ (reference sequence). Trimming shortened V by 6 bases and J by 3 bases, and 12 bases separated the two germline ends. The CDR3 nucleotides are TGTGCCAGCAGTCCCTCGAGCAACTACGAGCAGTACTTC. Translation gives CASSPSSNYEQYF. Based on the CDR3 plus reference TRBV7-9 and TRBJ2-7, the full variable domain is DTGVSQNPRHKITKRGQNVTFRCDPISEHNRLYWYRQTLGQGPEFLTYFQNEAQLEKSRLLSDRFSAERPKGSFSTLEIQRTEQGDSAMYLCASSPSSNYEQYFGPGTRLTVT.

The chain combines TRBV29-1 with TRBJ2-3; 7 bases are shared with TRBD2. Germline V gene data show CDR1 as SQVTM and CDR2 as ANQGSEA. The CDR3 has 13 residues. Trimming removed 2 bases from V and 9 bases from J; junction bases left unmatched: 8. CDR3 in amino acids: CSVEPGGPGTQYF. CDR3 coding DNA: TGCAGCGTTGAACCGGGGGGTCCTGGCACGCAGTATTTT.

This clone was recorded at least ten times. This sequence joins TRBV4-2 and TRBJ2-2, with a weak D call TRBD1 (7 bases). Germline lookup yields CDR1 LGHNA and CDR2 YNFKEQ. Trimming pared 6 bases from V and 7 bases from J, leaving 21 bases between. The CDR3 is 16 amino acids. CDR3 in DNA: TGTGCCAGCAGGTCACTCGGACAGGAGGGAGGCGGGGAGCTGTTTTTT. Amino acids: CASRSLGQEGGGELFF.

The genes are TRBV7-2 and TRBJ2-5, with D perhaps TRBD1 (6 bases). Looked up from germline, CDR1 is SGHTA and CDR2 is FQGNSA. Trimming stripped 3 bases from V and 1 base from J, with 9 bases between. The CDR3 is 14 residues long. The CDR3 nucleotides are TGTGCCAGCAGCTTCTCCAGGGGCCAAGAGACCCAGTACTTC. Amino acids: CASSFSRGQETQYF.

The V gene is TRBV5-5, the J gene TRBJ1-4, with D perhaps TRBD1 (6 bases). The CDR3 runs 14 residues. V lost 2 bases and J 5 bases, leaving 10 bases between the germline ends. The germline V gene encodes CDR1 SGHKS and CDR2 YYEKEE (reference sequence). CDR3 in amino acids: CASSFTGGNEKLFF. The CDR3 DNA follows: TGTGCCAGCAGCTTTACGGGGGGCAATGAAAAACTGTTTTTT.

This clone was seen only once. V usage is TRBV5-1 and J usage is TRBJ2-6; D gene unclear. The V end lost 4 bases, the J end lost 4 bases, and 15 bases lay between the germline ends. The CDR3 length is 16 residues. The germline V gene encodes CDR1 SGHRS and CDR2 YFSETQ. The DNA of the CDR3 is TGCGCCAGCAGCGTACTCGGATCTGCCGGGGCCAACGTCCTGACTTTC. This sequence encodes CASSVLGSAGANVLTF.

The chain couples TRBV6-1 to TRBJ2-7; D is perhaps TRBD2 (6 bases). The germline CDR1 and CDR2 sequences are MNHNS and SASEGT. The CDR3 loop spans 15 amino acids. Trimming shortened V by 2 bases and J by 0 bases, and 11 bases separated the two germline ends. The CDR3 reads CASSENGGSSYEQYF. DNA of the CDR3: TGTGCCAGCAGTGAAAATGGGGGGTCCTCCTACGAGCAGTACTTC.

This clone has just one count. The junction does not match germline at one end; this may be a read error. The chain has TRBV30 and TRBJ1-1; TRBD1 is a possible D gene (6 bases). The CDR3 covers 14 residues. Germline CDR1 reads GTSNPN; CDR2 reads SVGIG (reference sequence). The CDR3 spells CAWKGTTGNAEAFF. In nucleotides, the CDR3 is TGTGCCTGGAAAGGGACAACAGGGAACGCTGAAGCTTTCTTT.

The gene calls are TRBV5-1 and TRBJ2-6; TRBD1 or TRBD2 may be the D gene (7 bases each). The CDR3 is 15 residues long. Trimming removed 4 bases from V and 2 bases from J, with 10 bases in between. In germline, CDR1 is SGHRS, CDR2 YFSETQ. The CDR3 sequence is CASSPGGAGANVLTF. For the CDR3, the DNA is TGCGCCAGCAGCCCAGGGGGGGCTGGGGCCAACGTCCTGACTTTC.

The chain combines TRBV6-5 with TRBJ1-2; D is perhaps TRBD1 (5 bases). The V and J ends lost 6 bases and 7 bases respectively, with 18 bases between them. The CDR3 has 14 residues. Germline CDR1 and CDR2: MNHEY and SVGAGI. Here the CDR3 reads CASSPQDGGGGYTF. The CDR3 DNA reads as TGTGCCAGCAGCCCCCAAGATGGGGGAGGTGGCTACACCTTC.

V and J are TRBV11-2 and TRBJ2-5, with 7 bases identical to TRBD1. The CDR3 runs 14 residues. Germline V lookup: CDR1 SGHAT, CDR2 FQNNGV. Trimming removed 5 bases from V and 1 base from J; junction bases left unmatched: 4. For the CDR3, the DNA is TGTGCCAGCAGCCCCCGGGACAGCCAAGAGACCCAGTACTTC. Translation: CASSPRDSQETQYF.